This T cell receptor beta chain originates from a study of CD8+CD57+ T cells in acquired aplastic anemia. As for the study in general: CD4+ reads averaged about 11 million in healthy donors.

This clonotype was recorded a few times. Its antigen is undetermined. It may be a read error: a sequence one base away is much more abundant. Genomic DNA, serving as template, underwent TCR beta VDJ and CDR3 profiling. TCRdb reprocessed the reads with MiXCR, giving one entry per CDR3 protein. The sample has some 240,000 distinct CDR3 sequences, 30% to 40% seen once. Whole-study findings and limits: Approximately 29 was the count of CD8+ CDR3 sequences that patients shared with controls.

In germline, CDR1 is KGHDR, CDR2 SFDVKD. CDR3 length: 17 residues. The specimen was sorted CD4+, CD8+, or CD8+CD57+ T cells (not recorded which) from PBMCs. The chain links TRBV24-1 to TRBJ2-3, with TRBD2 identical over 13 bases. The origin of this receptor is a human donor in good health, serving as a control. CDR3 amino acids: CAASDPGLAGESDTQYF. The CDR3 nucleotides are TGTGCCGCCAGTGATCCAGGACTAGCGGGAGAATCAGATACGCAGTATTTT.